This passage covers 10 T cell receptor beta chains from one sample sequenced in a study of T-cell memory formation after mild COVID-19. TCRdb used MiXCR to reprocess the 5' RACE reads, holding one entry per CDR3 protein. The sample consists of about 350,000 distinct CDR3 sequences, 20% of them appearing once. The sample was PBMCs or a T cell subset sorted from them (not recorded which). Every receptor here comes from a man between 18 and 35 years old who had mild COVID-19 (a few samples of this study predate the infection). Cell type and time point are not known.

In this sample, this clonotype turned up many times. This chain links TRBV7-2 with TRBJ2-7; 9 bases are a match to TRBD1. The CDR3 length is 14 residues. Germline CDR1 SGHTA, CDR2 FQGNSA. The V segment lost 5 bases and the J segment 3 bases; nucleotides outside the gene matches: 5. The DNA of the CDR3 is TGTGCCAGCAGCCCCGGGACAGGGTTCTACGAGCAGTACTTC. Translated: CASSPGTGFYEQYF.

The chain is built from TRBV4-3 and TRBJ2-3, with TRBD1 identical over 8 bases. This CDR3 contains 15 residues. CDR1 and CDR2 from the germline V gene are LGHNA and YSLEER. V gave up 6 bases and J gave up 2 bases; unmatched junction bases: 7. CDR3 DNA sequence: TGCGCCAGCAGGAAGACAGGGGAGATCACAGATACGCAGTATTTT. Protein sequence: CASRKTGEITDTQYF.

The chain has TRBV5-1 and TRBJ2-5; the D is unclear. V lost 3 bases, J lost 1 base, and 4 bases lay in between. The length of the CDR3 is 12 residues. CDR1 SGHRS and CDR2 YFSETQ come from the germline V gene. CDR3 residues: CASSSLQETQYF. The CDR3 nucleotides are TGCGCCAGCAGCTCCCTCCAAGAGACCCAGTACTTC.

This clonotype was seen a few times. The genes are TRBV10-3 and TRBJ1-4, with a possible D match to TRBD1 (5 bases). The length of the CDR3 is 14 residues. Germline V gene sequence: CDR1 ENHRY, CDR2 SYGVKD. V dropped 10 bases and J dropped 8 bases, with 20 bases sitting between them. The CDR3 sequence: CATRASQALEKLFF. The CDR3 nucleotides read TGTGCCACCAGGGCCAGCCAAGCCCTAGAAAAACTGTTTTTT.

This clonotype was picked up a small number of times. CDR3 protein: CASSFDGDSGNTIYF. CDR3 DNA: TGTGCCAGCAGTTTTGACGGGGACTCTGGAAACACCATATATTTT. J is TRBJ1-3 and V is TRBV9; no clear D gene. Germline V gene data show CDR1 as SGDLS and CDR2 as YYNGEE. This CDR3 is built from 15 residues. V lost 5 bases, J lost 0 bases, and 12 bases lay in between.

The chain links TRBV27 to TRBJ2-7, with no clear D. The CDR3 length is 11 residues. From germline, CDR1 is MNHEY and CDR2 SMNVEV (reference sequence). V was trimmed by 5 bases and J by 1 base, leaving 3 bases between them. The DNA of the CDR3 is TGTGCCAGCAGTCAGTCCTACGAGCAGTACGTC. Its protein is CASSQSYEQYV.

The chain joins TRBV5-1 to TRBJ2-1; 9 bases fit TRBD2. CDR1 is SGHRS and CDR2 is YFSETQ in the germline V gene. The CDR3 runs to 15 residues. V was pared by 4 bases and J by 10 bases, with 12 bases of the junction left unmatched. CDR3 amino acids: CASSRGLLAGAEQFF. The DNA for the CDR3 is TGCGCCAGCAGCAGGGGGCTCTTAGCGGGGGCAGAGCAGTTCTTC.

The chain uses TRBV4-2 and TRBJ2-6, with 9 bases lining up with TRBD1. CDR3 length equals 16 residues. Germline V CDR1 and CDR2: LGHNA, YNFKEQ. The V segment lost 1 base and the J segment 2 bases; nucleotides outside the gene matches: 0. CDR3 in DNA: TGTGCCAGCAGCCAAGGGACAGGGGCTGGGGCCAACGTCCTGACTTTC. Translating it yields CASSQGTGAGANVLTF.

This clonotype showed up just a few times. The chain carries TRBV4-3 and TRBJ2-7, with 9 bases that match TRBD1. CDR3 length: 14 residues. V was pared by 4 bases and J by 6 bases, with 7 bases of the junction left unmatched. Germline CDR1 reads LGHNA; CDR2 reads YSLEER. The CDR3 nucleotides read TGCGCCAGCAGCCCGACAGGGGGGAACCCCGAGCAGTACTTC. The encoded protein is CASSPTGGNPEQYF.

The CDR3 region is CASSQAGTGTFYGYTF. In DNA form, the CDR3 reads TGTGCCAGCAGTCAAGCCGGGACAGGAACTTTCTATGGCTACACCTTC. This rearrangement joins TRBV6-2 or TRBV6-3 to TRBJ1-2; 8 bases match TRBD1. The V segment lost 5 bases and the J segment 4 bases; nucleotides outside the gene matches: 12. This CDR3 has 16 residues. From germline, CDR1 is MNHEY and CDR2 SVGEGT.